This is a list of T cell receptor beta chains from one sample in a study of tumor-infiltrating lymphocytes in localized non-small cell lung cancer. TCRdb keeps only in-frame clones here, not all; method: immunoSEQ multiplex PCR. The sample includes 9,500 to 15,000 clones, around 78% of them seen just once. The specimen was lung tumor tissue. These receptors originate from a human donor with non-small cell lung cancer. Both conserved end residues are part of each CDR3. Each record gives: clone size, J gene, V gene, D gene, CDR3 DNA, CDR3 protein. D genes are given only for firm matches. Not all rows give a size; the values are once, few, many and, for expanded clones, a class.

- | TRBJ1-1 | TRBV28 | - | TGTGCCAGCAGCCCCCGGAGGGCCACTGAAGCTTTCTTT | CASSPRRATEAFF
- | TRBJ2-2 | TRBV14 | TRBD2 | TGTGCCAGCAGCCCCGGACTAGCGGGAGGGAGTACCGGGGAGCTGTTTTTT | CASSPGLAGGSTGELFF
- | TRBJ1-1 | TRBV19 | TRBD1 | TGTGCCAGTAGCTCGGACAGGGGCACTGAAGCTTTCTTT | CASSSDRGTEAFF
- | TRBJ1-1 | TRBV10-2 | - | TGCGCCAGCAGTGAGGGGTGGATAGAAGGGACTGAAGCTTTCTTT | CASSEGWIEGTEAFF
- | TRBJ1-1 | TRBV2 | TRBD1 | TGTGCCAGCAGTGAAGCGCTTCGAGGACAGGGAAGAACTGAAGCTTTCTTT | CASSEALRGQGRTEAFF
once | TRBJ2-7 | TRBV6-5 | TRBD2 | TGTGCCAGCAGTTCGAGCGGGAGGCCCTCTTACGAGCAGTACTTC | CASSSSGRPSYEQYF
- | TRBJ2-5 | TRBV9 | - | TGTGCCAGCAGCGCCTTTCCCCGAGCGGGTCAAGAGACCCAGTACTTC | CASSAFPRAGQETQYF
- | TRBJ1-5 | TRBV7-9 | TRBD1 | TGTGCCAGCAGCAAGACAGGGAATCAGCCCCAGCATTTT | CASSKTGNQPQHF
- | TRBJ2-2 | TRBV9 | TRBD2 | TGTGCCAGCGAACGGGAGGGATACACCGGGGAGCTGTTTTTT | CASEREGYTGELFF
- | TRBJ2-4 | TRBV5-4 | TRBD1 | TGTGCCAGCAGCCAACAGGGGGCGCGGGGAAACATTCAGTACTTC | CASSQQGARGNIQYF
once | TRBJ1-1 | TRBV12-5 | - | TGTGCTAGTGGTCTTACAGAGGTCACTGAAGCTTTCTTT | CASGLTEVTEAFF
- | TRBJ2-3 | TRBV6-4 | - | TGTGCCAGCAGTGACCAGGGCGATACGCAGTATTTT | CASSDQGDTQYF
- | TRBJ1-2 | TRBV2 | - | TGTGCCAGCAGTGAAACGGGGGATGGCTACACCTTC | CASSETGDGYTF
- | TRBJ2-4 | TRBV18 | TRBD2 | TGTGCCAGCTCACCTAAAGCGGGAGGGCCTACAAACATTCAGTACTTC | CASSPKAGGPTNIQYF
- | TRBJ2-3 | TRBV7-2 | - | TGTGCCAGCAGCTTACAACCCCCCAGACTAACCGGTAGCACAGATACGCAGTATTTT | CASSLQPPRLTGSTDTQYF
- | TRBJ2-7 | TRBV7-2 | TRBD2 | TGTGCCAGCAGCTTAGCTTGGAGTAGCGGGCCCGCCTACGAGCAGTACTTC | CASSLAWSSGPAYEQYF
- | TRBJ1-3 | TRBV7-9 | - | TGTGCCAGCAGCTTAAGGGACATCACCTCTGGAAACACCATATATTTT | CASSLRDITSGNTIYF
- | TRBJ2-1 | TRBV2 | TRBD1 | TGTGCCATTCGACAGGGAGTTCCCAATGAGCAGTTCTTC | CAIRQGVPNEQFF
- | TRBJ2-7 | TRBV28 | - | TGTGCCAGCAGTTTGGGTACCTACGAGCAGTACTTC | CASSLGTYEQYF
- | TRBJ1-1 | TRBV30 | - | TGTGCCTGGAGTGTACTAGGTCCCACTGAAGCTTTCTTT | CAWSVLGPTEAFF
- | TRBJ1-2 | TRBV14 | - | TGTGCCAGCAGCCTCCTGGAGTGGAGTGGAAGGGATGGCTACACCTTC | CASSLLEWSGRDGYTF
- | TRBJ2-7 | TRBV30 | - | TGTGCCTGGAGTCTAGCCCGGTCGGGAGAGCAGTACTTC | CAWSLARSGEQYF
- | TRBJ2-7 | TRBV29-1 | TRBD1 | TGCAGCGTTGAGAGGGAGACAGGGACCTCCTACGAGCAGTACTTC | CSVERETGTSYEQYF
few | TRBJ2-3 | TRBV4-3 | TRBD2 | TGCGCCAGCAGCCAACGATATAGCGGGGGCGACGGGGAGCAGTATTTT | CASSQRYSGGDGEQYF
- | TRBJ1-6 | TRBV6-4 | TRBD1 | TGTGCCAGCTACCGGACAGGGGGATATAATTCACCCCTCCACTTT | CASYRTGGYNSPLHF
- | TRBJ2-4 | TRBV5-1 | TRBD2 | TGCGCCAGCAGCCGGCGGGAGGGAGCCAAAAACATTCAGTACTTC | CASSRREGAKNIQYF
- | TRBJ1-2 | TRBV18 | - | TGTGCCAGCTCACCAGGGGCCTATTATGGCTACACCTTC | CASSPGAYYGYTF
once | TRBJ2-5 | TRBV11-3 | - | TGTGCCAGCAGCTTGATCCATCAAGAGACCCAGTACTTC | CASSLIHQETQYF
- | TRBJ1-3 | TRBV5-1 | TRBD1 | TGCGCCAGCAGCTCGAGACAGGGGGCATCTGGAAACACCATATATTTT | CASSSRQGASGNTIYF
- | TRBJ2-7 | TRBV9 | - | TGTGCCAGCAGCGTAGCAGACGTTGTGGGGACTCCCTACGAGCAGTACTTC | CASSVADVVGTPYEQYF
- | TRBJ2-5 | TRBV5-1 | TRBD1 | TGCGCCAGCAGCTTGGGGACAGGGGGCGCGGGAGAGACCCAGTACTTC | CASSLGTGGAGETQYF
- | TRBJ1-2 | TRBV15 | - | TGTGCCACCAGCAGAGAAGATACCAGGTACTATGGCTACACCTTC | CATSREDTRYYGYTF
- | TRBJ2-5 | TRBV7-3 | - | TGTGCCAGCAGCCCTGGACTGGCATCCCAAGAGACCCAGTACTTC | CASSPGLASQETQYF
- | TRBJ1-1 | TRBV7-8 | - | TGTGCCAGCAGCTTAGCGCCTTCGGGTAACACTGAAGCTTTCTTT | CASSLAPSGNTEAFF
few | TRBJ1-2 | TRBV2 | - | TGTGCCAGCAGTAAGGACAGTCGAAACTATGGCTACACCTTC | CASSKDSRNYGYTF
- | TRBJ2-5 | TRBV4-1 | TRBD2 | TGCGCCAGCAGCCTAACGACTAGCGTCGGGGAGACCCAGTACTTC | CASSLTTSVGETQYF
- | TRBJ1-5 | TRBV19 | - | TGTGCCAGTAGTATAGTCATTAGCAATCAGCCCCAGCATTTT | CASSIVISNQPQHF
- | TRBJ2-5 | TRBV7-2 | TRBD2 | TGTGCCAGCAGCTCTCTAGCGGGAGTCGGTGGGACCCAGTACTTC | CASSSLAGVGGTQYF
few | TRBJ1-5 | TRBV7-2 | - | TGTGCCAGCAGCTTATTTGTTGGGAATCAGCCCCAGCATTTT | CASSLFVGNQPQHF
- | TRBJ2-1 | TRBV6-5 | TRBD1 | TGTGCCAGCAGCCCCACGGGACAGGGATACAATGAGCAGTTCTTC | CASSPTGQGYNEQFF
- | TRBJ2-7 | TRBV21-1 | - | TGTGCCAGCAGCAAAGGTGGGAGGGCCGAAGACCACGAGCAGTACTTC | CASSKGGRAEDHEQYF
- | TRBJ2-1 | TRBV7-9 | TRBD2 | TGTGCCAGCAGCCCCACTAGCGGGATGTCGCAGTTCTTC | CASSPTSGMSQFF
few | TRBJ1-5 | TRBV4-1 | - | TGCGCCAGCAGCCAAGATCTGGCCCTCGCTCAGCCCCAGCATTTT | CASSQDLALAQPQHF
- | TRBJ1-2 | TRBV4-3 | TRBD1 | TGCGCCAGCAGCCAAGGGGCCGGGACAGGGCGTAACTATGGCTACACCTTC | CASSQGAGTGRNYGYTF
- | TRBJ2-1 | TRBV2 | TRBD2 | TGTGCCAGCAGCCCCCAGTCGGGACTACAGTTCTTC | CASSPQSGLQFF
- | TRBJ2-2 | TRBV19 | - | TGTGCCAGTAGTTTACAGGCTCTGTGGGCCGGGGAGCTGTTTTTT | CASSLQALWAGELFF
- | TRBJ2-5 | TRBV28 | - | TGTGCCAGCAGTTTTCAGCAGGCAGCCCAAGAGACCCAGTACTTC | CASSFQQAAQETQYF
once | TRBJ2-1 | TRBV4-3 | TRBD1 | TGCGCCAGCAGCCAAGACGCGACAGGGAGCTACAATGAGCAGTTCTTC | CASSQDATGSYNEQFF
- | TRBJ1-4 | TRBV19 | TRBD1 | TGTGCCAGTAGTATAGGGGACAGTCTTAATGAAAAACTGTTTTTT | CASSIGDSLNEKLFF
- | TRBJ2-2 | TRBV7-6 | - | TGTGCCAGCAGCTTGGGGGTCGGGGAGCTGTTTTTT | CASSLGVGELFF
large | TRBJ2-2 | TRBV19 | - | TGTGCCAGTAGTGATGTTAACACCGGGGAGCTGTTTTTT | CASSDVNTGELFF
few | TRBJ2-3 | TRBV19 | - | TGTGCCACCAGAGACAGGCCCCTTTGGGGCACAGATACGCAGTATTTT | CATRDRPLWGTDTQYF
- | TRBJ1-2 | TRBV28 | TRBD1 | TGTGCCAGCAGTTCTCCGACAGGGGGTCACTATGGCTACACCTTC | CASSSPTGGHYGYTF
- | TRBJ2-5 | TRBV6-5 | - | TGTGCCAGCAGTTACGGCGGGGCACAAGAGACCCAGTACTTC | CASSYGGAQETQYF